The T cell receptor (beta chain) described here comes from a study of early T cells in non-severe SARS-CoV-2 infection (dated by TCRdb to about 2021). Study-level background: Because TCR sequencing was done on bulk RNA from unsorted whole blood, the alpha and beta chains could not be paired.

The study was a case-control design nested within a healthcare worker cohort in London, UK, with weekly nasopharyngeal swab PCR tests and blood sampling. Healthcare workers were recruited between 23 and 31 March 2020, during the week of the UK lockdown, and were followed weekly for up to roughly 15 weeks. Study-wide findings and limitations: Matching against VDJdb was skewed toward anti-spike CD8 responses, likely underestimated virus-specific expansions, and missed private and CD4 specificities.

There are 16 amino acids in the CDR3, from cysteine to phenylalanine inclusive. Only the CDR3 portion is preserved as DNA: 48 bases, with reading frame beginning at the first base. For CDR1 and CDR2, the germline V gene lists MGHDK and SYGVNS. V is clipped by 5 bases and J by 5 bases, and the sequence between their germline boundaries is 21 bases long. There are a few counts of this clonotype. Which antigen it targets is not known. No per-base quality is available; no much larger clone lies one base away. Receptor amplification or capture employed 5' RACE. The sequencer was a NextSeq 500. Unique molecular identifiers were attached to individual cDNA molecules in the TCR library protocol so that sequencing error and PCR bias could be corrected. Both TCR alpha and beta chains were sequenced, and tight co-correlation was observed between alpha and beta sequence abundances in each sample. The study's own analysis went as follows. Decombinator V4 was used to annotate the V gene, J gene and CDR3 of the TCR sequences. TCRs were defined as expanded if a significant change between any two time points was detected under a Poisson model with p below 0.0001. TCR abundances were normalised to the total number of TCRs sequenced in each sample and reported as counts per million. TRAV1-2 paired with TRAJ12, TRAJ20 or TRAJ33 defined MAIT TCRs, while TRAV10 paired with TRAJ18 defined iNKT TCRs. VDJdb, accessed on 1 November 2021, was searched for TCRs annotated for CMV, EBV and SARS-CoV-2, and TCRs annotated for more than one antigen were excluded. TCRdb itself trimmed the public reads at Q25 with fastp, ran MiXCR and retained productive beta chains. Duplicate CDR3 protein sequences are folded into a single record with the most common DNA and genes. Clone size and V and J calls follow TCRdb, not the original study. This sample gives tens of thousands of distinct CDR3 sequences in total; roughly 12% of them show up just once. Together, the top ten hold around 4.5% of the sample.

The sample taken for sequencing was whole blood. The rearranged chain carries TRBV25-1 and TRBJ1-1, with TRBD1 as a weak D call on 5 bases. The TCR originated in an adult who was a healthcare worker with PCR-confirmed SARS-CoV-2 infection or an uninfected control (not recorded which). The sequence in DNA is TGTGCCAGCAGTAGGGCGATGATGGGTGAGGGGACTGAAGCTTTCTTT. This gives the protein CASSRAMMGEGTEAFF.